Shown below are 14 T cell receptor beta chains from a single sample sequenced in a study of CD8+ T cells in alopecia areata (dated by TCRdb to between 2017 and 2018). Read against the paper, the sample's treatment or condition label means: oral pan-JAK inhibitor, 5-10 mg twice daily. Libraries were constructed by the immunoSEQ multiplex PCR assay. To provide template for TCR sequencing, every sample had RNA extracted and reverse transcribed into cDNA. In TCRdb, the immuneACCESS table is reduced to in-frame sequences with V and J assigned. These tables do not hold every clone; where another copy was compared, an unresolved V gene accounts for under half, and the others remain unexplained. The sample contains 200,000 to 250,000 clones, roughly 44% of them found a single time. 2% to 3% of the sample rests with the top ten. The specimen was CD4+ T cells sorted from blood, collected around week 37, from a patient treated with tofacitinib. These receptors were taken from a human donor with alopecia areata.

The chain is built from TRBV4-3 and TRBJ2-1; a weak D match, TRBD1 (5 bases). V was cut by 0 bases and J by 6 bases, with 9 bases left in between. This CDR3 has 14 residues. Germline CDR1 and CDR2: LGHNA and YSLEER. The CDR3: CASSQDARANEQFF. The CDR3 coding sequence is TGCGCCAGCAGCCAAGATGCCAGGGCCAATGAGCAGTTCTTC.

The table lists this clone with a few counts. V usage is TRBV28 and J usage is TRBJ2-3; D possibly matches TRBD1 or TRBD2 (5 bases each). The CDR3 length is 17 residues. Per germline, CDR1 MDHEN and CDR2 SYDVKM. V was trimmed by 2 bases and J by 2 bases, leaving 17 bases between them. The chain's CDR3 is CASSLISTGPITDTQYF. CDR3 sequence (DNA): TGTGCCAGCAGTTTAATATCCACGGGACCCATCACAGATACGCAGTATTTT.

This clone turned up a few times. The chain has TRBV10-3 and TRBJ1-4; D is unresolved. V was cut by 0 bases and J by 4 bases, with 6 bases left in between. Per germline, CDR1 ENHRY and CDR2 SYGVKD. The CDR3 is made up of 14 amino acids. CDR3 coding DNA: TGTGCCATCAGTGAGTCGACGGGTAATGAAAAACTGTTTTTT. Translation gives CAISESTGNEKLFF.

This rearrangement joins TRBV30 to TRBJ2-1, with 7 nucleotides matching TRBD1. Germline CDR1 GTSNPN, CDR2 SVGIG (reference sequence). Losses at the gene ends were 5 bases for V and 6 bases for J; bases not matched to a gene: 7. The CDR3 is 13 residues long. Here the CDR3 DNA reads TGTGCCTGGTGGACAGGAATCTCCAATGAGCAGTTCTTC. Amino acid sequence: CAWWTGISNEQFF. The variable domain in full, with the rest retrieved from reference TRBV30 and TRBJ2-1, is SQTIHQWPATLVQPVGSPLSLECTVEGTSNPNLYWYRQAAGRGLQLLFYSVGIGQISSEVPQNLSASRPQDRQFILSSKKLLLSDSGFYLCAWWTGISNEQFFGPGTRLTVL.

The rearrangement links TRBV9 to TRBJ2-5, with D perhaps matching TRBD1 (5 bases). V was trimmed by 4 bases and J by 5 bases, leaving 12 bases between them. Germline V CDR1 and CDR2: SGDLS, YYNGEE. This CDR3 contains 13 residues. The CDR3 nucleotides are TGTGCCAGCAGCTTTGGGGCGCGGGAGACCCAGTACTTC. Amino acids: CASSFGARETQYF.

The chain joins TRBV9 to TRBJ2-6, with no clear D. V was shortened by 0 bases and J by 2 bases, with 3 bases between the two germline ends. Germline V lookup: CDR1 SGDLS, CDR2 YYNGEE. The CDR3 runs to 14 residues. The CDR3 sequence: CASSVEPGANVLTF. CDR3 nucleotides: TGTGCCAGCAGCGTAGAGCCTGGGGCCAACGTCCTGACTTTC.

The chain links TRBV28 to TRBJ1-2; TRBD1 matches at 9 bases. Germline loops: CDR1 MDHEN, CDR2 SYDVKM. V shed 6 bases, J shed 8 bases, and the junction held 4 bases outside the gene matches. The CDR3 sequence is 12 residues long. CDR3 sequence: CASSRDRDGYTF. CDR3 DNA sequence: TGTGCCAGCAGCCGGGACAGGGACGGCTACACCTTC.

V is TRBV7-9 and J is TRBJ1-5; 9 bases map to TRBD1. The V gene's germline CDR1 is SEHNR and CDR2 FQNEAQ (reference sequence). This CDR3 is 16 amino acids long. Losses at the gene ends were 5 bases for V and 6 bases for J; bases not matched to a gene: 11. The CDR3 nucleotides are TGTGCCAGCAGCCGGTGGACAGGGGAAGTGGGTCAGCCCCAGCATTTT. Amino acids: CASSRWTGEVGQPQHF.

The chain has TRBV4-1 and TRBJ2-5; no reliable D call. The V gene's germline CDR1 is MGHRA and CDR2 YSYEKL. Between the trimmed V and J ends, which lost 4 bases and 3 bases, there was a span of 27 bases. The CDR3 is 19 residues long. CDR3 in amino acids: CASSPSAQDLGPLKETQYF. CDR3 sequence (DNA): TGCGCCAGCAGCCCCTCCGCCCAAGACCTCGGACCGCTGAAAGAGACCCAGTACTTC.

The rearrangement uses TRBV28 and TRBJ2-5; D call uncertain. V was clipped by 6 bases and J by 4 bases, with 15 bases between them. Germline V gene sequence: CDR1 MDHEN, CDR2 SYDVKM. The CDR3 has 14 amino acids. The CDR3 region has the DNA TGTGCCAGCAGACCGAAGTCAGGAATAGAGACCCAGTACTTC. Translation gives CASRPKSGIETQYF.

This chain joins TRBV5-1 and TRBJ2-1, with TRBD2 matching over 8 bases. The V segment lost 1 base and the J segment 8 bases; nucleotides outside the gene matches: 5. Looked up from germline, CDR1 is SGHRS and CDR2 is YFSETQ. The CDR3 is 14 residues long. The CDR3 nucleotides read TGCGCCAGCAGCTTGATGGTAGCGGGGTATGAGCAGTTCTTC. Its translation: CASSLMVAGYEQFF.

There are a few counts of this clone. The chain couples TRBV19 to TRBJ1-2; D remains unclear. Deletions cut 3 bases from V and 2 bases from J, with 10 bases between. Germline CDR1 and CDR2: LNHDA and SQIVND (reference sequence). CDR3 length: 14 residues. DNA for the CDR3: TGTGCCAGTAGTATTTACAACGGGAACTATGGCTACACCTTC. Its translation: CASSIYNGNYGYTF.

This clone came up a few times. The rearrangement joins TRBV19 to TRBJ2-2, with D possibly matching TRBD1 (5 bases). The CDR3 has 14 amino acids. Trimming removed 6 bases at V and 4 bases at J, with 12 bases between. The germline V gene encodes CDR1 LNHDA and CDR2 SQIVND (reference sequence). CDR3: CASRLQGSTGELFF. The CDR3 nucleotides are TGTGCCAGTAGGCTCCAGGGCAGCACCGGGGAGCTGTTTTTT.

This chain connects TRBV2 to TRBJ2-7; 12 nucleotides line up with TRBD2. Germline CDR1 SNHLY, CDR2 FYNNEI. J lost 5 bases, V lost 7 bases, and 6 bases had no gene match. This CDR3 is built from 14 residues. In DNA form, the CDR3 reads TGTGCCAGCACCAAGACTAGCGGGAGCGACGAGCAGTACTTC. Its translation: CASTKTSGSDEQYF.